The sequence of this TCR beta chain was determined in a study of tissue T cells after allogeneic stem cell transplantation. TCRdb's table, derived via immunoSEQ multiplex PCR, lists solely in-frame clones and lacks some. This table holds under 50,000 clones, 80% to 95% found once. In regard to this clone: Its antigen is undetermined.

Study findings and constraints: Blood and spleen captured only part of the tissue TCR repertoire.

Sequenced material: blood, taken before transplantation. The sequence was collected from a woman between 35 and 75 years old who later had graft-versus-host disease after an allogeneic stem cell transplant.

Here the CDR3 DNA reads TGTGCCTGGAGTGTACTTGGAGGTCAGCCCCAGCATTTT. Translation gives CAWSVLGGQPQHF. The V call is TRBV30, the J call TRBJ1-5; D gene ambiguous. CDR1 and CDR2 (germline): GTSNPN, SVGIG (reference sequence). CDR3 length equals 13 residues. V was clipped by 0 bases and J by 6 bases, with 9 bases between them.